The clone carrying this T cell receptor beta chain occurred once. What it recognizes is unknown. This record belongs to a study of radiation and T cells in renal cell carcinoma. Study findings and constraints: In blood, top tumor clones expanded by 2 weeks, shrinking by 4.

Assay used: immunoSEQ multiplex PCR; TCRdb lists only in-frame clones, some missing. Seen here are some 97,000 clones, roughly 82% observed once, and the top ten hold approximately 6.9%. The time point is: blood 4 weeks post-SBRT, at nephrectomy. The treatment denotes: 15 Gy SBRT to primary tumor, nephrectomy 4 weeks later. Nephrectomy followed 15 Gy stereotactic body radiation by 4 weeks. Blood was sampled at baseline, 2 weeks and 4 weeks after SBRT. The patient's renal cell carcinoma had clear cell pathology. The CDR3 is 14 residues long. The ends were cut back, 5 bases at V and 4 bases at J, with 14 bases in the middle. Germline V lookup: CDR1 PRHDT, CDR2 FYEKMQ (reference sequence).

This TCR was recovered from a man aged 60 to 69 with renal cell carcinoma. The sample here was blood, taken from a patient whose treatment included radiotherapy and nephrectomy. The chain combines TRBV13 with TRBJ1-2; D remains ambiguous. CDR3 DNA: TGTGCCAGCAGCCAAGGTCTAACCCTCTATGGCTACACCTTC. Translated, it gives CASSQGLTLYGYTF.